This is a list of T cell receptor beta chains from one sample in a study of shared clonotypes between healthy human individuals. Assay: immunoSEQ multiplex PCR; the TCRdb copy retains only in-frame clones and omits some. The sample lists a few million clones; 80% to 95% were seen once. Sequenced sample: naive CD4+ T cells from PBMCs. These receptors were obtained from a man younger than 35 in good health. Some clones in this sample may be carry-over from other donors' samples. CDR3s include the opening cysteine and the closing phenylalanine or tryptophan. Each record gives: V gene, clone size, D gene, J gene, CDR3 protein, CDR3 DNA. The D gene is left open where the match is weak. Size values are once, few and many counts, or a class for expanded clones, and some rows have none.

>TRBV28|few|-|TRBJ1-2
CASGTGYGYTF
TGTGCCAGCGGGACCGGCTATGGCTACACCTTC
>TRBV7-6|once|TRBD2|TRBJ2-3
CASRLGTSGTQYF
TGTGCCAGCAGACTAGGGACTAGCGGGACGCAGTATTTT
>TRBV5-8|-|-|TRBJ2-7
CASSPVVRQYF
TGTGCCAGCAGCCCGGTGGTGCGGCAGTACTTC
>TRBV10-2|-|TRBD1|TRBJ2-2
CASSERDRLTGELFF
TGCGCCAGCAGTGAAAGGGACAGGTTGACCGGGGAGCTGTTTTTT
>TRBV7-6|-|-|TRBJ1-1
CASSLRFGAGTFF
-
>TRBV29-1|-|-|TRBJ2-3
CSVERGTPDTQYF
TGCAGCGTTGAACGCGGGACTCCAGATACGCAGTATTTT
>TRBV9|once|-|TRBJ2-2
CASSLRRQNTGELFF
TGTGCCAGCAGCCTGAGGCGACAGAACACCGGGGAGCTGTTTTTT
>TRBV5-4|-|TRBD2|TRBJ2-1
CASSFPGSGNEQFF
TGTGCCAGCAGCTTTCCTGGTAGCGGGAATGAGCAGTTCTTC
>TRBV7-2|-|TRBD2|TRBJ2-7
CASSPTSGTYEQYF
TGTGCCAGCAGTCCGACTAGCGGAACCTACGAGCAGTACTTC
>TRBV30|-|-|TRBJ2-7
CAWSPRGWEQYF
TGTGCCTGGAGTCCCCGGGGATGGGAGCAGTACTTC
>TRBV18|-|-|TRBJ1-1
CASSPGPEINTEAFF
TGTGCCAGCTCACCAGGGCCGGAGATCAACACTGAAGCTTTCTTT
>TRBV30|-|TRBD2|TRBJ2-3
CAWSVQWTGGPQF
TGTGCCTGGAGTGTACAGTGGACGGGAGGACCCCAGTTT
>TRBV6-4|-|TRBD2|TRBJ2-1
CASSESRLAGYNEQFF
TGTGCCAGCAGTGAATCTCGACTAGCGGGATACAATGAGCAGTTCTTC
>TRBV7-9|few|TRBD2|TRBJ2-1
CASSSPGGGVYNEQFF
TGTGCCAGCAGCTCCCCGGGGGGAGGGGTCTACAATGAGCAGTTCTTC
>TRBV30|-|TRBD1|TRBJ1-1
CAWSVVVQGALMYTEAFF
TGTGCCTGGAGTGTAGTGGTACAGGGGGCCCTTATGTACACTGAAGCTTTCTTT
>TRBV7-2|-|TRBD2|TRBJ2-5
CASSLGLAGGQETQYF
TGTGCCAGCAGCTTAGGACTAGCGGGCGGCCAAGAGACCCAGTACTTC
>TRBV7-2|-|-|TRBJ1-3
CASSLGGIRNTIYF
TGTGCCAGCAGCTTAGGTGGCATCAGAAACACCATATATTTT
>TRBV30|-|-|TRBJ1-6
CAWTPGSLPLHF
TGTGCCTGGACCCCGGGGAGCCTGCCCCTCCACTTT
>TRBV15|-|TRBD1|TRBJ1-5
CATSRDRGRGQPQHF
TGTGCCACCAGCAGAGACAGGGGGCGCGGTCAGCCCCAGCATTTT
>TRBV5-1|-|-|TRBJ1-1
CASRRGDPMEWGTEAFF
TGCGCCAGCAGAAGGGGGGACCCGATGGAATGGGGGACTGAAGCTTTCTTT
>TRBV29-1|-|-|TRBJ2-3
CSVGRESADTQYF
TGCAGCGTTGGTCGGGAGTCGGCAGATACGCAGTATTTT
>TRBV18|-|-|TRBJ1-2
CASSRDIGLYGYTF
TGTGCCAGCAGCCGGGACATCGGCCTCTATGGCTACACCTTC
>TRBV30|-|-|TRBJ2-7
CAWRTGGPYEQYF
TGTGCCTGGAGGACGGGCGGCCCCTACGAACAGTACTTC
>TRBV5-1|-|-|TRBJ2-5
CASSRTVVEETQYF
TGCGCCAGCAGCCGGACGGTAGTAGAAGAGACCCAGTACTTC
>TRBV2|-|-|TRBJ1-5
CASSRMGREYQPQHF
TGTGCCAGCAGTAGGATGGGCAGGGAGTATCAGCCCCAGCATTTT
>TRBV19|-|TRBD1|TRBJ2-7
CATRDRGYEQYF
TGTGCGACACGGGACAGGGGATACGAGCAGTACTTC
>TRBV5-1|-|-|TRBJ2-3
CASSPITINTDTQYF
TGCGCCAGCAGCCCAATCACGATTAACACAGATACGCAGTATTTT
>TRBV7-8|-|TRBD1|TRBJ2-6
CASSSYRGRSFNVLTF
TGTGCCAGCAGCTCCTACAGGGGGCGAAGCTTCAACGTCCTGACTTTC
>TRBV5-1|-|TRBD1|TRBJ1-3
CASSLDRGLAGNTIYF
TGCGCCAGCAGCTTGGACAGGGGGCTCGCTGGAAACACCATATATTTT
>TRBV5-1|-|TRBD2|TRBJ2-7
CASSHGLASEQYF
TGCGCCAGCAGCCACGGACTAGCGAGCGAGCAGTACTTC
>TRBV19|-|-|TRBJ1-1
CASSTYLGTEAFF
TGTGCCAGTAGTACGTATTTGGGGACTGAAGCTTTCTTT
>TRBV29-1|-|-|TRBJ2-5
CSVEWTGETQYF
TGCAGCGTTGAGTGGACGGGAGAGACCCAGTACTTC
>TRBV25-1|-|-|TRBJ2-3
CASQYSRWGGTDTQYF
TGTGCCAGCCAATATTCACGGTGGGGCGGCACAGATACGCAGTATTTT
>TRBV5-1|once|-|TRBJ2-5
CASSWPGETQYF
TGCGCCAGCAGCTGGCCCGGCGAGACCCAGTACTTC
>TRBV19|-|-|TRBJ1-5
CASSIGGKVPNEVSNQPQHF
TGTGCCAGTAGTATAGGAGGGAAGGTCCCGAACGAGGTAAGCAATCAGCCCCAGCATTTT
>TRBV6-1|-|TRBD2|TRBJ2-1
CASSELGAGGEEQFF
TGTGCCAGCAGTGAACTCGGAGCGGGAGGAGAAGAGCAGTTCTTC
>TRBV6-6|-|-|TRBJ1-2
CASSYRDTLYGYTF
TGTGCCAGCAGTTACCGGGACACACTCTATGGCTACACCTTC
>TRBV5-8|-|TRBD2|TRBJ2-1
CASSLYGTSNEQFF
TGTGCCAGCAGCTTGTATGGGACTAGCAATGAGCAGTTCTTC
>TRBV7-8|once|-|TRBJ1-1
CASSRQPQGLAREAFF
TGTGCCAGCAGCAGACAACCACAGGGTTTAGCTCGAGAAGCTTTCTTT
>TRBV11-2|-|-|TRBJ2-5
CASSQKETQYF
TGTGCCAGCAGCCAGAAAGAGACCCAGTACTTC
>TRBV11-2|-|TRBD1|TRBJ2-1
CASSYTPRTGGYNEQFF
TGTGCCAGCAGCTATACACCCCGGACAGGGGGGTACAATGAGCAGTTCTTC
>TRBV7-9|-|-|TRBJ1-1
CASTSGMNTEAFF
TGTGCCAGCACCTCAGGCATGAACACTGAAGCTTTCTTT
>TRBV19|-|TRBD1|TRBJ1-1
CASRFQGVNTEAFF
TGTGCCAGTAGGTTTCAGGGGGTTAACACTGAAGCTTTCTTT
>TRBV7-3|-|TRBD2|TRBJ2-7
CASSLIPTGTSGAYEQYF
TGTGCCAGCAGCTTAATCCCAACCGGGACTAGCGGGGCCTACGAGCAGTACTTC
>TRBV5-1|few|-|TRBJ1-1
CASSPTGNTEAFF
TGCGCCAGCAGCCCGACCGGGAACACTGAAGCTTTCTTT
>TRBV5-1|-|TRBD1|TRBJ2-7
CASSGAGTVYEQYF
TGCGCCAGCAGCGGAGCCGGGACAGTCTACGAGCAGTACTTC
>TRBV7-2|-|TRBD1|TRBJ1-2
CASSSSGGGGDGYTF
TGTGCCAGCAGCTCCTCAGGGGGTGGCGGTGATGGCTACACCTTC
>TRBV18|-|-|TRBJ1-3
CASSPQSGSGNTIYF
TGTGCCAGCTCACCACAGTCCGGCTCTGGAAACACCATATATTTT
>TRBV28|-|TRBD2|TRBJ2-7
CASSLTSSGRADEQYF
TGTGCCAGCAGTTTAACCTCTAGCGGGAGGGCGGACGAGCAGTACTTC
>TRBV29-1|-|-|TRBJ2-5
CSVGSGNQETQYF
TGCAGCGTTGGGTCAGGGAACCAAGAGACCCAGTACTTC
>TRBV9|once|TRBD1|TRBJ2-5
CASSVGGGLGETQYF
TGTGCCAGCAGCGTAGGAGGGGGCTTGGGAGAGACCCAGTACTTC
>TRBV4-2|few|TRBD1|TRBJ1-2
CASSARQGDSSYTF
TGTGCCAGCAGCGCAAGACAGGGGGATTCTAGCTACACCTTC
>TRBV28|once|-|TRBJ2-7
CASGRGLPPYEQYF
TGTGCCAGCGGCCGGGGTCTTCCCCCCTACGAGCAGTACTTC
>TRBV28|-|TRBD1|TRBJ1-4
CASSLGLPQGERDF
TGTGCCAGCAGTTTAGGCCTACCACAGGGGGAGAGAGACTTT
>TRBV18|-|TRBD1|TRBJ1-5
CASSPRTGGFGNQPQHF
TGTGCCAGCTCACCACGGACAGGGGGTTTTGGCAATCAGCCCCAGCATTTT
>TRBV2|-|-|TRBJ1-4
CASKESGTNEKLFF
TGTGCCAGCAAAGAGTCGGGGACTAATGAAAAACTGTTTTTT
>TRBV5-1|-|-|TRBJ1-2
CASSDPLGGYGYTF
TGCGCCAGCAGTGACCCCTTGGGGGGTTATGGCTACACCTTC
>TRBV5-1|-|-|TRBJ2-3
CASSLESRSTDTQYF
TGCGCCAGCAGCTTGGAATCCCGCAGCACAGATACGCAGTATTTT
>TRBV7-9|few|-|TRBJ1-1
CACGQLSTEAFF
TGTGCCTGCGGGCAGTTGAGCACTGAAGCTTTCTTT